A single sample gave rise to the 29 T cell receptor beta chains below, sequenced in a study of blood T cell repertoires in COVID-19. Here immunoSEQ multiplex PCR was the method, and the copy in TCRdb shows in-frame clones only, minus some. Of 130,000 to 150,000 clones listed, about 80% are singletons. Sequenced input: PBMCs or T cells enriched from blood (not recorded which). All receptors derive from a man between 45 and 60 years old who had recovered from COVID-19.

This clone was detected a few times. This chain links TRBV6-5 with TRBJ1-6; 7 nucleotides line up with TRBD1. Trimming took 6 bases from V and 8 from J; bases not matched to a gene: 10. CDR1 and CDR2 (germline): MNHEY, SVGAGI. CDR3 length equals 15 residues. Here the CDR3 DNA reads TGTGCCAGCAGGCTATACAGGGGTAATGATTCACCCCTCCACTTT. Its protein is CASRLYRGNDSPLHF.

The chain has TRBV27 and TRBJ1-2, with D possibly being TRBD1 (6 bases). V was cut by 6 bases and J by 4 bases, with 12 bases left in between. Germline V lookup: CDR1 MNHEY, CDR2 SMNVEV (reference sequence). The CDR3 runs to 13 residues. The CDR3 sequence is CASRRPDSYGYTF. The CDR3 DNA follows: TGTGCCAGCAGGCGACCGGACAGCTATGGCTACACCTTC.

The table lists this clone with a count of one. The V call is TRBV5-1, the J call TRBJ2-2; TRBD1 matches at 9 bases. The CDR3 is 14 amino acids. V trimming: 5 bases; J trimming: 6 bases; junction bases outside the gene matches: 5. Looked up from germline, CDR1 is SGHRS and CDR2 is YFSETQ. The DNA of the CDR3 is TGCGCCAGCAGATTTGGGACAGGGCCCGGGGAGCTGTTTTTT. Amino acids: CASRFGTGPGELFF.

This clone was observed a few times. The V gene is TRBV29-1, the J gene TRBJ1-1; 9 bases agree with TRBD1. This CDR3 is built from 14 residues. V was clipped by 6 bases and J by 5 bases; unmatched bases: 10. Germline CDR1 SQVTM, CDR2 ANQGSEA. CDR3 DNA: TGCAGCGTGGACCCCGGGGGACAGGGAACTGAAGCTTTCTTT. It specifies CSVDPGGQGTEAFF.

This clone was picked up a small number of times. J is TRBJ1-1 and V is TRBV5-1; 8 bases agree with TRBD1. V shed 2 bases, J shed 4 bases, and the junction held 10 bases outside the gene matches. Germline CDR1 and CDR2: SGHRS and YFSETQ. This CDR3 region has 16 residues. The CDR3 coding sequence is TGCGCCAGCAGCTTTAGTGCAGGGGGCGCTGGCACTGAAGCTTTCTTT. It yields the protein CASSFSAGGAGTEAFF.

This clone was seen a handful of times. The chain employs TRBV6-5 and TRBJ1-2; D is unclear. V lost 7 bases and J 1 base, leaving 7 bases between the germline ends. Germline CDR1 is MNHEY and CDR2 is SVGAGI. This CDR3 region has 12 residues. The DNA of the CDR3 is TGTGCCAGCACGAGGGATAACTATGGCTACACCTTC. Amino acid sequence: CASTRDNYGYTF.

The DNA for the CDR3 is TGCGCCAGCAGCTCCGGACTAGCGGGGGGTTACGAGCAGTACTTC. Amino acids: CASSSGLAGGYEQYF. The V and J genes are TRBV5-1 and TRBJ2-7; 14 bases line up with TRBD2. Per germline, CDR1 SGHRS and CDR2 YFSETQ. This CDR3 spans 15 amino acids. Unmatched junction bases numbered 3, after V lost 3 bases and J lost 4 bases.

This rearrangement joins TRBV5-4 to TRBJ2-5; TRBD1 aligns across 7 bases. J gave up 4 bases and V 0 bases, and 0 bases lay outside the gene matches. CDR3 size: 13 residues. Germline V gives CDR1 SGHNT, CDR2 YYREEE (reference sequence). The CDR3 coding sequence is TGTGCCAGCAGCTTGGGGACAGGAGAGACCCAGTACTTC. This sequence encodes CASSLGTGETQYF.

This clone was observed a few times. This chain connects TRBV5-1 to TRBJ1-1, with D tentatively TRBD1 (5 bases). The germline CDR1 and CDR2 sequences are SGHRS and YFSETQ. CDR3 size: 18 residues. V was shortened by 5 bases and J by 0 bases, with 23 bases between the two germline ends. CDR3 loop: CASSNQGLGGGLNTEAFF. The CDR3 nucleotides are TGCGCCAGCAGTAACCAGGGCCTGGGAGGAGGGTTGAACACTGAAGCTTTCTTT. Full variable domain (outside the CDR3, taken from reference TRBV5-1 and TRBJ1-1): KAGVTQTPRYLIKTRGQQVTLSCSPISGHRSVSWYQQTPGQGLQFLFEYFSETQRNKGNFPGRFSGRQFSNSRSEMNVSTLELGDSALYLCASSNQGLGGGLNTEAFFGQGTRLTVV.

This chain uses TRBV3-1 (or the pseudogene TRBV3-2) with TRBJ2-7; TRBD2 matches 7 bases. With 0 bases clipped from V and 6 bases from J, the junction kept 2 bases outside the gene matches. Germline CDR1 and CDR2: LGHDT and YNNKEL (reference sequence). The CDR3 consists of 13 residues. CDR3 DNA: TGTGCCAGCAGCCAAGATACGGGGGGCGAGCAGTACTTC. As protein: CASSQDTGGEQYF.

The J gene is TRBJ2-7, the V gene TRBV7-6; D might be TRBD1 (6 bases). The CDR3 runs to 13 residues. The V gene's germline CDR1 is SGHVS and CDR2 FNYEAQ. Trimming took 4 bases from V and 2 from J, leaving 9 bases between them. CDR3 coding DNA: TGTGCCAGCAGCTCATACAGGGCCTACGAGCAGTACTTC. Translating it yields CASSSYRAYEQYF.

In its sample, this clone was seen once. V is TRBV29-1 and J is TRBJ2-7; TRBD1 agrees at 8 bases. CDR3 length: 13 amino acids. Trimming cost V 6 bases and J 3 bases; bases outside gene matches: 7. Germline V lookup: CDR1 SQVTM, CDR2 ANQGSEA. The DNA for the CDR3 is TGCAGCGTCCTCGGGACAGGCTACTACGAGCAGTACTTC. As protein: CSVLGTGYYEQYF.

The chain uses TRBV7-3 and TRBJ1-2, with TRBD1 identical over 12 bases. The CDR3 extends over 19 amino acids. Germline V CDR1 and CDR2: SGHTA, FQGTGA. J gave up 5 bases and V 0 bases, and 13 bases lay outside the gene matches. The CDR3 sequence is CASSLTRGGTGGGGYGYTF. CDR3 bases: TGTGCCAGCAGCTTAACGAGGGGCGGGACAGGGGGCGGAGGATATGGCTACACCTTC. Drawing the rest from reference TRBV7-3 and TRBJ1-2, the complete variable domain is GAGVSQTPSNKVTEKGKYVELRCDPISGHTALYWYRQSLGQGPEFLIYFQGTGAADDSGLPNDRFFAVRPEGSVSTLKIQRTERGDSAVYLCASSLTRGGTGGGGYGYTFGSGTRLTVV.

The rearrangement links TRBV3-1 (or the pseudogene TRBV3-2) to TRBJ2-3; 9 bases align to TRBD2. The CDR3 sequence is 15 residues long. Germline CDR1 is LGHDT and CDR2 is YNNKEL (reference sequence). With 1 base clipped from V and 6 bases from J, the junction kept 5 bases outside the gene matches. The CDR3 nucleotides read TGTGCCAGCAGCCAAGTCGCGGGGGGGCCGGATACGCAGTATTTT. Protein product: CASSQVAGGPDTQYF.

The chain couples TRBV7-2 to TRBJ1-2; possible D gene TRBD1, 6 bases. Germline values: CDR1 SGHTA, CDR2 FQGNSA. The CDR3 is 15 residues long. V lost 5 bases and J 1 base, leaving 14 bases between the germline ends. In DNA, the CDR3 is TGTGCCAGCAGCCCATCCACAGGGATTAACTATGGCTACACCTTC. Amino acid sequence: CASSPSTGINYGYTF.

This clone has a single count. The CDR3 here is CATSVDIFSGYGYTF. The CDR3 DNA follows: TGTGCCACCAGCGTAGATATATTTTCGGGCTATGGCTACACCTTC. The chain employs TRBV15 and TRBJ1-2; unclear D gene. V lost 5 bases and J lost 4, with 17 bases in between. There are 15 residues in the CDR3. In germline, CDR1 is LNHNV, CDR2 YYDKDF (reference sequence).

The V gene is TRBV19, the J gene TRBJ1-1; D gene ambiguous. Trimming took 2 bases from V and 0 from J, leaving 10 bases between them. CDR3 size: 15 residues. CDR1 is LNHDA, CDR2 SQIVND, per germline (reference sequence). CDR3 protein: CASSILPVMNTEAFF. The CDR3 nucleotides are TGTGCCAGTAGTATACTGCCAGTAATGAACACTGAAGCTTTCTTT.

The chain carries TRBV30 and TRBJ1-1; perhaps TRBD1 as D (6 bases). Germline CDR1 and CDR2: GTSNPN and SVGIG (reference sequence). V lost 4 bases to trimming and J lost 4 bases, with 16 bases between them. The CDR3 is 14 residues long. The CDR3 protein is CAWNPGRGATEAFF. In DNA form, the CDR3 reads TGTGCCTGGAATCCTGGGAGGGGGGCCACTGAAGCTTTCTTT.

The rearrangement links TRBV5-8 to TRBJ2-5, with TRBD1 as a possible D gene (6 bases). V lost 5 bases and J lost 0, with 11 bases in between. Germline V lookup: CDR1 SGHTS, CDR2 YDEGEE. The CDR3 covers 14 residues. CDR3 sequence (DNA): TGTGCCAGCAGAATTGGACAGTACCAAGAGACCCAGTACTTC. It specifies CASRIGQYQETQYF.

The chain combines TRBV18 with TRBJ2-7, with 10 bases lining up with TRBD1. Germline assignment: CDR1 KGHSH and CDR2 LQKENI. This CDR3 is 19 amino acids long. V was pared by 2 bases and J by 0 bases, with 13 bases of the junction left unmatched. The DNA for the CDR3 is TGTGCCAGCTCACCAAAATCCGGGACAGGGGCTTTAAGCTCCTACGAGCAGTACTTC. It translates to CASSPKSGTGALSSYEQYF.

The gene calls are TRBV9 and TRBJ1-1; D possibly corresponds to TRBD1 (5 bases). V lost 4 bases, J lost 0 bases, and 13 bases lay in between. Germline-derived CDR1 and CDR2 are SGDLS and YYNGEE. The CDR3 covers 15 residues. CDR3 residues: CASSPGHLVNTEAFF. As DNA, the CDR3 is TGTGCCAGCAGCCCCGGACATTTAGTGAACACTGAAGCTTTCTTT.

The J gene is TRBJ1-6, the V gene TRBV5-4; 9 nucleotides match TRBD1. CDR3 size: 15 residues. CDR1 is SGHNT, CDR2 YYREEE, per germline (reference sequence). The J segment lost 10 bases and the V segment lost 0 bases, leaving 5 bases of the junction unmatched. The CDR3 is CASSLEQGAASPLHF. DNA for the CDR3: TGTGCCAGCAGCTTGGAACAGGGGGCCGCATCACCCCTCCACTTT.

This chain uses TRBV7-3 with TRBJ2-1; perhaps TRBD2 as D (5 bases). The CDR3 sequence is 15 residues long. The germline V and J ends were trimmed by 5 bases and 4 bases, with 15 bases remaining between them. Looked up from germline, CDR1 is SGHTA and CDR2 is FQGTGA. As DNA, the CDR3 is TGTGCCAGCAGCCAATCGAGGGCCCAGTACAATGAGCAGTTCTTC. Translated: CASSQSRAQYNEQFF. Supplemented by reference TRBV7-3 and TRBJ2-1, the full variable domain reads GAGVSQTPSNKVTEKGKYVELRCDPISGHTALYWYRQSLGQGPEFLIYFQGTGAADDSGLPNDRFFAVRPEGSVSTLKIQRTERGDSAVYLCASSQSRAQYNEQFFGPGTRLTVL.

V gene TRBV6-5 combines with J gene TRBJ1-2; 7 bases align to TRBD1. Germline lookup yields CDR1 MNHEY and CDR2 SVGAGI. The V and J ends lost 2 bases and 8 bases, in that order; junction bases with no gene match: 8. This CDR3 region has 14 residues. CDR3 sequence reads: CASSYGGQRSGYTF. CDR3 in DNA: TGTGCCAGCAGTTACGGGGGACAGAGGTCGGGCTACACCTTC.

This clone was counted between two and nine times. The rearrangement links TRBV7-8 to TRBJ1-6; TRBD1 matches 7 bases. The CDR3 consists of 15 residues. The V and J ends lost 2 bases and 11 bases, in that order; junction bases with no gene match: 9. Per the germline V gene, CDR1 is SGHVS and CDR2 is FQNEAQ. CDR3 residues: CASSLQGGTLTPLHF. In DNA form, the CDR3 reads TGTGCCAGCAGCTTACAGGGGGGTACCCTTACACCCCTCCACTTT. The full variable domain, its missing parts supplied by reference TRBV7-8 and TRBJ1-6, is GAGVSQSPRYKVAKRGQDVALRCDPISGHVSLFWYQQALGQGPEFLTYFQNEAQLDKSGLPSDRFFAERPEGSVSTLKIQRTQQEDSAVYLCASSLQGGTLTPLHFGNGTRLTVT.

V and J are TRBV27 and TRBJ2-5; 12 positions agree with TRBD2. There are 15 residues in the CDR3. The V segment lost 10 bases and the J segment 5 bases; nucleotides outside the gene matches: 11. Germline V gives CDR1 MNHEY, CDR2 SMNVEV (reference sequence). The chain's CDR3 is CATIDKGLAGETQYF. The DNA of the CDR3 is TGTGCCACTATCGATAAAGGACTAGCGGGGGAGACCCAGTACTTC.

The J gene is TRBJ2-7, the V gene TRBV18, with TRBD1 matching 9 bases. Germline trimming cut 6 bases from V and 7 bases from J; bases unmatched to any gene: 10. Per germline, CDR1 KGHSH and CDR2 LQKENI. The CDR3 loop spans 14 amino acids. In nucleotides, the CDR3 is TGTGCCAGCTCCCGGACAGGGGCTTTAGATGAGCAGTACTTC. It translates to CASSRTGALDEQYF.

For the CDR3, the DNA is TGTGCCAGCAGCCTTCTTGGGACAGGGGGGTTCGCGAACACCGGGGAGCTGTTTTTT. It codes for CASSLLGTGGFANTGELFF. V and J are TRBV27 and TRBJ2-2, with 11 bases lining up with TRBD1. The CDR3 totals 19 residues. The germline CDR1 and CDR2 sequences are MNHEY and SMNVEV (reference sequence). V shed 6 bases and J 0 bases; nucleotides not matched to a gene: 12.

The chain employs TRBV18 and TRBJ2-7, with 10 bases that match TRBD2. V lost 3 bases and J lost 0; bases outside the gene matches: 2. CDR1 and CDR2 from the germline V gene are KGHSH and LQKENI. The CDR3 loop spans 15 amino acids. CDR3 nucleotides: TGTGCCAGCTCACCGCTAGCGGGGGACTCCTACGAGCAGTACTTC. It is translated as CASSPLAGDSYEQYF.